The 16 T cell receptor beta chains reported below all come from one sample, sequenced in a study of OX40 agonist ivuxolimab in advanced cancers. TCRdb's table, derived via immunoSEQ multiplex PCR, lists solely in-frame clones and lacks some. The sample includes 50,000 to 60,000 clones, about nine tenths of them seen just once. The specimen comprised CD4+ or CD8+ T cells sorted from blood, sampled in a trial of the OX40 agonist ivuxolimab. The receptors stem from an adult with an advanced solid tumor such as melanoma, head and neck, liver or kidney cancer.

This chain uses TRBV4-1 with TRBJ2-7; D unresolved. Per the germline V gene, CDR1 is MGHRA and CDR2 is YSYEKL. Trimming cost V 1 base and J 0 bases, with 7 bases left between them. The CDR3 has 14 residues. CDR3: CASSQADFSYEQYF. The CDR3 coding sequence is TGCGCCAGCAGCCAAGCTGACTTCTCCTACGAGCAGTACTTC.

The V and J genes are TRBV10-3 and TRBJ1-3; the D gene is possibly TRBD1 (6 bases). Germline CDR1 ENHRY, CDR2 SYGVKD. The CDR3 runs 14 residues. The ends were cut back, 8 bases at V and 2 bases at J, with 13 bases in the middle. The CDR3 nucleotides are TGTGCCATCCTCGCGGGGGGGCCTGGAAACACCATATATTTT. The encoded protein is CAILAGGPGNTIYF.

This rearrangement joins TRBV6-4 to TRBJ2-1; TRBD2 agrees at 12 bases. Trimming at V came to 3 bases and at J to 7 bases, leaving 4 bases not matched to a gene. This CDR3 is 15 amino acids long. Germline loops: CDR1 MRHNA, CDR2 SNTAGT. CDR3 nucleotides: TGTGCCAGCAGTGATCTAGCGGGGGGGATGAATGAGCAGTTCTTC. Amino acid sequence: CASSDLAGGMNEQFF.

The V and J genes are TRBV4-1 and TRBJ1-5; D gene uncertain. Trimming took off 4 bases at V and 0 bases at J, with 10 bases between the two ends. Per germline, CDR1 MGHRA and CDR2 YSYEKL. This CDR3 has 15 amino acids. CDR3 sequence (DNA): TGCGCCAGCAGCCCTCTCCTGAGTAGCAATCAGCCCCAGCATTTT. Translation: CASSPLLSSNQPQHF.

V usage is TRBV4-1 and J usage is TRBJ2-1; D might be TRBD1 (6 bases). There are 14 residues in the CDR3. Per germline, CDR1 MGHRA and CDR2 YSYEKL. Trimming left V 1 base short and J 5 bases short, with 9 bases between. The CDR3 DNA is TGCGCCAGCAGCCAAGTAACAGGGAACAATGAGCAGTTCTTC. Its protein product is CASSQVTGNNEQFF.

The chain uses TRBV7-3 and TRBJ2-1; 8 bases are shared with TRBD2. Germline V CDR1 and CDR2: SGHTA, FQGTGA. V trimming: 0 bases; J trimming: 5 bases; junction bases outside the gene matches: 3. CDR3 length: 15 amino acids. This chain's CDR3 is CASSLTGLGNNEQFF. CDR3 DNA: TGTGCCAGCAGCTTAACGGGACTAGGGAACAATGAGCAGTTCTTC.

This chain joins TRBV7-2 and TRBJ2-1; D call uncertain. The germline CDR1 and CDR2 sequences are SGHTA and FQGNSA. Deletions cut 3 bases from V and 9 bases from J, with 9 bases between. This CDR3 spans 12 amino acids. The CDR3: CASSFPGAEQFF. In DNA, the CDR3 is TGTGCCAGCAGCTTTCCGGGTGCTGAGCAGTTCTTC.

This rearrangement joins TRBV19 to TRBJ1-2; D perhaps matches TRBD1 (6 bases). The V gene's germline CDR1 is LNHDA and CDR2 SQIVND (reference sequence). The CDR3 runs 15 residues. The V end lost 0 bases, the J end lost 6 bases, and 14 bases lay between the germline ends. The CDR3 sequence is CASSIDLGTGNGYTF. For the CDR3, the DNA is TGTGCCAGTAGTATAGATCTGGGTACAGGGAATGGCTACACCTTC. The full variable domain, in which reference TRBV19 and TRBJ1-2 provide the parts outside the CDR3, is DGGITQSPKYLFRKEGQNVTLSCEQNLNHDAMYWYRQDPGQGLRLIYYSQIVNDFQKGDIAEGYSVSREKKESFPLTVTSAQKNPTAFYLCASSIDLGTGNGYTFGSGTRLTVV.

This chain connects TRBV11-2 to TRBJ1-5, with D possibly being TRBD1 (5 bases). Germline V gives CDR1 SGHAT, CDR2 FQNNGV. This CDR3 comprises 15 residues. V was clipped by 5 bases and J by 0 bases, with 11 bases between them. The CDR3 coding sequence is TGTGCCAGCAGCCAGGACACTTCTAGCAATCAGCCCCAGCATTTT. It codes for CASSQDTSSNQPQHF.

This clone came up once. DNA of the CDR3: TGTGCCAGCAGCGTAGAAAGGACAGACGACTACGAGCAGTACTTC. It encodes CASSVERTDDYEQYF. V and J are TRBV9 and TRBJ2-7; weak D call: TRBD1 (6 bases). The CDR3 length is 15 residues. CDR1 and CDR2 (germline): SGDLS, YYNGEE. V gave up 0 bases and J gave up 3 bases, with 13 bases separating them.

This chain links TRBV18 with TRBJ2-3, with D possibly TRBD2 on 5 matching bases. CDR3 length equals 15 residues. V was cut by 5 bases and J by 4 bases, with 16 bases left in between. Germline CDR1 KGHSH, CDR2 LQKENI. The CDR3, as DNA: TGTGCCAGCTCAATGACCGAGGGAGTCGCAGATACGCAGTATTTT. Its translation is CASSMTEGVADTQYF.

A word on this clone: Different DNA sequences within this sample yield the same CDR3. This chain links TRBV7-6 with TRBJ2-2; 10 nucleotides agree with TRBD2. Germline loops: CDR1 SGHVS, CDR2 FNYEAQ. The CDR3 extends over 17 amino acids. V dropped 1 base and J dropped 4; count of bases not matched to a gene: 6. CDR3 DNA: TGTGCCAGCAGCTTAGGAGCGGGGGGGCCCGGCACCGGGGAGCTGTTTTTT. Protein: CASSLGAGGPGTGELFF.

The CDR3 region is CASSQDVRTGPMNTEAFF. As DNA, the CDR3 is TGCGCCAGCAGCCAAGATGTGAGGACAGGGCCCATGAACACTGAAGCTTTCTTT. The rearrangement joins TRBV4-3 to TRBJ1-1; 8 bases line up with TRBD1. Germline CDR1 LGHNA, CDR2 YSLEER. The CDR3 covers 18 residues. The trim removed 0 bases at V and 0 bases at J, leaving 9 bases unmatched.

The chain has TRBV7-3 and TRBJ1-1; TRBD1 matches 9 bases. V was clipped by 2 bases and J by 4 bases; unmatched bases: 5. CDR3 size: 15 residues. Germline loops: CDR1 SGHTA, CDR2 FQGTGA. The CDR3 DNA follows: TGTGCCAGCAGCTTAGGGACAGGGCGAGGCACTGAAGCTTTCTTT. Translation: CASSLGTGRGTEAFF.

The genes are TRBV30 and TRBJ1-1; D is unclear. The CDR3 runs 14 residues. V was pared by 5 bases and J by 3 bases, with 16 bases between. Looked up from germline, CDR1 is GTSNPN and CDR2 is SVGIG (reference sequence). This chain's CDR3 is CAWSYGMGYTEAFF. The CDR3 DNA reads TGTGCCTGGTCGTACGGGATGGGGTACACTGAAGCTTTCTTT.

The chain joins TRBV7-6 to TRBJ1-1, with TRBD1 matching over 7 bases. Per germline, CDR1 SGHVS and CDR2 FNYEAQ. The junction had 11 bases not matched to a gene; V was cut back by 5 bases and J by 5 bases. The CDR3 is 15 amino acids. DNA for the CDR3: TGTGCCAGCAGCCCTGCAGGGGGGCTGGGGACTGAAGCTTTCTTT. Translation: CASSPAGGLGTEAFF.